Below, 20 T cell receptor beta chains from the same sample are listed, as sequenced in a study of blood T cell repertoires in COVID-19. The table came from immunoSEQ multiplex PCR; TCRdb's copy has only in-frame clones and leaves some out. This repertoire shows fewer than 350,000 clones, 75% to 90% found once; its top ten account for 2% to 3%. Sequencing was performed on PBMCs or T cells enriched from blood (not recorded which). These receptors were obtained from a woman aged 45-60 years who had recovered from COVID-19.

The chain joins TRBV7-9 to TRBJ1-2, with 12 bases matching TRBD1. CDR1 SEHNR and CDR2 FQNEAQ come from the germline V gene (reference sequence). With V trimmed by 1 base and J by 4 bases, 7 bases remained unmatched. This CDR3 has 17 residues. This CDR3 reads CASSLGGGTGGAYGYTF. In DNA, the CDR3 is TGTGCCAGCAGCTTAGGAGGCGGGACAGGGGGCGCCTATGGCTACACCTTC.

This sequence joins TRBV7-9 and TRBJ2-1, with D possibly TRBD2 on 5 matching bases. With 5 bases removed from V and 4 bases from J, the gap between germline ends came to 24 bases. Germline lookup yields CDR1 SEHNR and CDR2 FQNEAQ (reference sequence). CDR3 size: 18 residues. Here the CDR3 reads CASSPTPNYGRGYNEQFF. The CDR3 region has the DNA TGTGCCAGCAGCCCAACCCCCAATTATGGTCGGGGATACAATGAGCAGTTCTTC. Complete variable domain (other parts from reference TRBV7-9 and TRBJ2-1): DTGVSQNPRHKITKRGQNVTFRCDPISEHNRLYWYRQTLGQGPEFLTYFQNEAQLEKSRLLSDRFSAERPKGSFSTLEIQRTEQGDSAMYLCASSPTPNYGRGYNEQFFGPGTRLTVL.

The chain couples TRBV11-3 to TRBJ1-1, with unresolved D. The germline V and J ends were trimmed by 0 bases and 1 base, with 3 bases remaining between them. The CDR3 is made up of 13 amino acids. The germline V gene has CDR1 SGHNT and CDR2 YENEEA. The CDR3 here is CASSLDGNTEAFF. The CDR3 DNA sequence: TGTGCCAGCAGCTTAGACGGGAACACTGAAGCTTTCTTT.

The chain is built from TRBV12-3 or TRBV12-4 and TRBJ1-6; a possible D gene is TRBD1 (6 bases). The V end lost 5 bases, the J end lost 8 bases, and 10 bases lay between the germline ends. CDR3 length equals 13 residues. The CDR3, as DNA: TGTGCCAGCAGTCCCAACAGGGATTCACCCCTCCACTTT. It translates to CASSPNRDSPLHF.

The J gene is TRBJ1-2, the V gene TRBV11-2; no reliable D call. The CDR3 has 14 amino acids. CDR1 is SGHAT, CDR2 FQNNGV, per germline. V lost 5 bases to trimming and J lost 4 bases, with 14 bases between them. The chain's CDR3 is CASSERRVGYGYTF. The CDR3 nucleotides are TGTGCCAGCAGCGAAAGGAGGGTAGGCTATGGCTACACCTTC.

The CDR3, as DNA: TGCGCCAGCAGCCTGGACAGGGATGGCTACACCTTC. It codes for CASSLDRDGYTF. The chain employs TRBV5-1 and TRBJ1-2; 8 bases align to TRBD1. The CDR3 spans 12 residues. Germline V gives CDR1 SGHRS, CDR2 YFSETQ. Losses at the gene ends were 4 bases for V and 6 bases for J; bases not matched to a gene: 2.

As regards this clone: Compared with germline, one end of the junction differs, possibly owing to a read error. J is TRBJ2-5 and V is TRBV5-1; the match to TRBD2 covers 11 bases. The CDR3 is 16 residues long. Germline values: CDR1 SGHRS, CDR2 YFSETQ. CDR3 sequence (DNA): TGCGCCCGCAGGCCGGGTAGCGGGGGGGCCAGTGAGACCCAGTACTTC. Protein product: CARRPGSGGASETQYF.

The chain carries TRBV29-1 and TRBJ1-5; unclear D gene. CDR3 length: 12 amino acids. The germline V gene encodes CDR1 SQVTM and CDR2 ANQGSEA. V was pared by 6 bases and J by 6 bases, with 12 bases between. The CDR3 is CSVVVGGQPQHF. CDR3 sequence (DNA): TGCAGCGTCGTAGTAGGAGGTCAGCCCCAGCATTTT.

The chain carries TRBV7-7 and TRBJ2-5, with 9 positions matching TRBD2. The CDR3 consists of 16 residues. Germline assignment: CDR1 SSHAT and CDR2 FNYEAQ (reference sequence). The ends lost 5 bases at V and 1 base at J; junction bases unmatched: 8. The CDR3 loop reads CASSPRASGTQETQYF. CDR3 DNA sequence: TGTGCCAGCAGCCCCCGGGCTAGCGGGACCCAAGAGACCCAGTACTTC.

This rearrangement joins TRBV7-9 to TRBJ1-5, with 7 bases identical to TRBD1. The CDR3 has 16 amino acids. Germline CDR1 and CDR2: SEHNR and FQNEAQ (reference sequence). V trimming: 5 bases; J trimming: 3 bases; junction bases outside the gene matches: 10. CDR3 in amino acids: CASSKAGGPNNQPQHF. The DNA of the CDR3 is TGTGCCAGCAGCAAGGCAGGGGGTCCTAACAATCAGCCCCAGCATTTT.

This clone appeared a single time. The chain links TRBV9 to TRBJ2-5; 9 bases are a match to TRBD2. The CDR3 has 15 residues. Germline V gives CDR1 SGDLS, CDR2 YYNGEE. Trimming removed 2 bases from V and 2 bases from J; junction bases left unmatched: 4. As DNA, the CDR3 is TGTGCCAGCAGCGTCGCTAGCGGGGTACAAGAGACCCAGTACTTC. Encoded protein: CASSVASGVQETQYF.

This chain uses TRBV2 with TRBJ2-2, with D tentatively TRBD1 (6 bases). The V end was cut by 6 bases, the J end by 1 base, with 15 bases between. The CDR3 is 16 residues long. The germline V gene encodes CDR1 SNHLY and CDR2 FYNNEI. The CDR3 region has the DNA TGTGCCAGCAGGACGACCCAGGACAGGAACACCGGGGAGCTGTTTTTT. This gives the protein CASRTTQDRNTGELFF. The entire variable domain, with the rest obtained from reference TRBV2 and TRBJ2-2, is as follows: EPEVTQTPSHQVTQMGQEVILRCVPISNHLYFYWYRQILGQKVEFLVSFYNNEISEKSEIFDDQFSVERPDGSNFTLKIRSTKLEDSAMYFCASRTTQDRNTGELFFGEGSRLTVL.

The CDR3 nucleotides read TGTGCCAGCAGCCACCCGCGAGGGGGACAGTTCTTC. This translates into CASSHPRGGQFF. V and J are TRBV3-1 (or the pseudogene TRBV3-2) and TRBJ2-1, with D possibly being TRBD1 (6 bases). V was clipped by 3 bases and J by 13 bases, with 13 bases between them. The V gene's germline CDR1 is LGHDT and CDR2 YNNKEL (reference sequence). This CDR3 spans 12 amino acids.

CDR3 in amino acids: CASSLGTSGRAEAKNIQYF. The CDR3 nucleotides read TGTGCCAGCAGCTTAGGGACTAGCGGGAGGGCCGAAGCCAAAAACATTCAGTACTTC. The chain has TRBV13 and TRBJ2-4; TRBD2 matches 14 bases. V was pared by 0 bases and J by 0 bases, with 4 bases of the junction left unmatched. Per germline, CDR1 PRHDT and CDR2 FYEKMQ (reference sequence). The CDR3 sequence is 19 residues long.

The genes are TRBV5-5 and TRBJ1-2, with 8 positions matching TRBD1. The CDR3 loop spans 14 amino acids. CDR1 and CDR2 (germline): SGHKS, YYEKEE (reference sequence). J lost 7 bases, V lost 6 bases, and 11 bases had no gene match. The CDR3 protein is CASTQETGVSGYTF. The CDR3 DNA reads TGTGCCAGCACCCAGGAGACAGGGGTTTCTGGCTACACCTTC.

About this clone: A read error may produce the germline difference seen at one junction end. This chain links TRBV20-1 with TRBJ1-5; D remains unclear. The germline V gene encodes CDR1 DFQATT and CDR2 SNEGSKA (reference sequence). This CDR3 contains 11 residues. This CDR3 is CSASAIGSSDF. The CDR3 bases are TGCAGTGCCTCAGCCATCGGGTCTTCGGATTTT.

This clone was counted only a few times. The chain is built from TRBV7-6 and TRBJ2-5; 8 bases agree with TRBD1. CDR3 length: 15 amino acids. V was clipped by 4 bases and J by 5 bases; unmatched bases: 9. Germline V gives CDR1 SGHVS, CDR2 FNYEAQ. CDR3 nucleotides: TGTGCCAGCAGCTCGCGGACAGGGCGGGTCGAGACCCAGTACTTC. This gives the protein CASSSRTGRVETQYF.

The chain's CDR3 is CATSDPGTATTPPLEIYNEQFF. CDR3 sequence (DNA): TGTGCCACCAGTGATCCTGGGACAGCGACGACACCACCCCTCGAGATCTACAATGAGCAGTTCTTC. The chain uses TRBV24-1 and TRBJ2-1; 7 bases are shared with TRBD1. V gave up 3 bases and J gave up 3 bases; unmatched junction bases: 25. The germline V gene encodes CDR1 KGHDR and CDR2 SFDVKD. The CDR3 is 22 residues long.

The chain recombines TRBV15 with TRBJ1-2; the match to TRBD1 covers 7 bases. With 4 bases clipped from V and 4 bases from J, the junction kept 6 bases outside the gene matches. CDR3 length: 14 residues. Germline V gene lookup returns CDR1 LNHNV and CDR2 YYDKDF (reference sequence). The CDR3 sequence is CATSKDRRLYGYTF. CDR3 bases: TGTGCCACCAGCAAGGACAGGAGGCTCTATGGCTACACCTTC.

In this sample, this clone turned up once. J is TRBJ1-5 and V is TRBV5-4; the D gene is possibly TRBD1 (5 bases). The CDR3 is 13 amino acids. V gave up 3 bases and J gave up 5 bases, with 9 bases separating them. CDR1 is SGHNT and CDR2 is YYREEE in the germline V gene (reference sequence). The CDR3 DNA is TGTGCCAGCAGCTCCGGGGGGGATCAGCCCCAGCATTTT. Its protein product is CASSSGGDQPQHF.